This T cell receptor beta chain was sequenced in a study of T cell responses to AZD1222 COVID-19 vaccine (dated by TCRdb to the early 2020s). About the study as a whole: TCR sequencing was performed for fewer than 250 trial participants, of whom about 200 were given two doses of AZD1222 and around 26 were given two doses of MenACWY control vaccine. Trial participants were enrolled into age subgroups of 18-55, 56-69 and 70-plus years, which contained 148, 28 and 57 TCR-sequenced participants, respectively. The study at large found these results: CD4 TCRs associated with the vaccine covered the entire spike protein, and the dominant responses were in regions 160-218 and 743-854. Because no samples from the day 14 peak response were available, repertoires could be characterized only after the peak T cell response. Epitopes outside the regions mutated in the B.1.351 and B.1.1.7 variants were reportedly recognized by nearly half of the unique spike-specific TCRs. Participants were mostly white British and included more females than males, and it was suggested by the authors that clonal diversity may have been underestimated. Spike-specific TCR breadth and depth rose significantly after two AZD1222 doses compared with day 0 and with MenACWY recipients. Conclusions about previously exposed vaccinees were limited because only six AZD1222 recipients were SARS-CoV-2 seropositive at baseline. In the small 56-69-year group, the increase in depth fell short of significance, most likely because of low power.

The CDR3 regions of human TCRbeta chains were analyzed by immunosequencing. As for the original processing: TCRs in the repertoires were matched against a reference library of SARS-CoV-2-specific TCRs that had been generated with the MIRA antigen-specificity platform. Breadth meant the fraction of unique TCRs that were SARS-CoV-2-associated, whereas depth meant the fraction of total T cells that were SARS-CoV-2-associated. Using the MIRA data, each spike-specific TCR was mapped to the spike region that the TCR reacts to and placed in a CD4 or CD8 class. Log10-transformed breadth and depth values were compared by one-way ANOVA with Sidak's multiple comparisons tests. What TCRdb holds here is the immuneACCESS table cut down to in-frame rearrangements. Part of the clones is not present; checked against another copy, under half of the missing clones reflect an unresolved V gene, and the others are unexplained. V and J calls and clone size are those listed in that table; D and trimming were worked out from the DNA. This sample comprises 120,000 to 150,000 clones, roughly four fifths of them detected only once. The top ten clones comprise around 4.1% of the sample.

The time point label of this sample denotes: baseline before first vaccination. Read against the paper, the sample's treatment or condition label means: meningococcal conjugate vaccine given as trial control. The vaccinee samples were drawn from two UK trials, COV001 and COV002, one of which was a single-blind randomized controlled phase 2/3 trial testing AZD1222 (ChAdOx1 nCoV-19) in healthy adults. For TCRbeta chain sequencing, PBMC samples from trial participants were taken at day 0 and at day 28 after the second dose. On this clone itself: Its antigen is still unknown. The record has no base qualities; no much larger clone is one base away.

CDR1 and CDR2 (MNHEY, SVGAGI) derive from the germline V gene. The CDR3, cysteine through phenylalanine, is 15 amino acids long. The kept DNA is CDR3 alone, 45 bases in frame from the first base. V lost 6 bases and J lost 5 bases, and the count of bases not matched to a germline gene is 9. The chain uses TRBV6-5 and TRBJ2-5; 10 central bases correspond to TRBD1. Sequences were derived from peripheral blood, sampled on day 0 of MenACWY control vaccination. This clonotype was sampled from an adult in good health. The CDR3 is CASSDGTGVWETQYF. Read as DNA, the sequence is TGTGCCAGCAGCGACGGGACAGGGGTTTGGGAGACCCAGTACTTC.